A selection of T cell receptor beta chains follows, all from one sample in a study of T-cell memory formation after mild COVID-19. TCRdb analysed the 5' RACE reads with MiXCR anew, one entry per CDR3 protein. The sample carries about 240,000 distinct CDR3 sequences, approximately 9% recorded once. The source material was PBMCs or a T cell subset sorted from them (not recorded which). The receptors were gathered from a man aged 18 to 30 who had mild COVID-19 (a few samples of this study predate the infection). Cell type and time point are not known. The CDR3 runs from the conserved cysteine through the conserved F or W. Fields, in order: CDR3 length, J gene, V gene, clone size, D gene, CDR3 DNA, CDR3 protein. D genes are given only for firm matches. Rows give clone size only sometimes, using once, few, many, or a class for an expanded clone.

13	TRBJ2-1	TRBV5-6	many	NA	TGTGCCAGCAGCTTCGCAGGGAGCAATGAGCAGTTCTTC	CASSFAGSNEQFF
16	TRBJ1-1	TRBV7-2	NA	NA	TGTGCCAGCAGCTATACCATCTGGGGGCAGAGCGGTGAAGCTTTCTTT	CASSYTIWGQSGEAFF
15	TRBJ1-5	TRBV12-3/TRBV12-4	many	NA	TGTGCCAGCAGTCTCGGGACCCCAGTCAGAGAGCCCCAGCATTTT	CASSLGTPVREPQHF
15	TRBJ1-1	TRBV4-2	few	NA	TGTGCCAGCAGCCAAGATCGGTCGGGTTTGTCTGAAGCTTTCTTT	CASSQDRSGLSEAFF
14	TRBJ2-1	TRBV7-9	NA	TRBD2	TGTGCCAGCAGCCCTAGCGGGGGGTACAATGAGCAGTTCTTC	CASSPSGGYNEQFF
16	TRBJ2-1	TRBV6-5	few	NA	TGTGCCAGCAGTTACGAGACGGGAAGCTCCTACAATGAGCAGTTCTTC	CASSYETGSSYNEQFF
13	TRBJ2-3	TRBV27	few	NA	TGTGCCAGCAGTTTTTCTGGGGGGTGGTCGCAGTATTTT	CASSFSGGWSQYF
14	TRBJ2-5	TRBV6-5	few	TRBD2	TGTGCCAGCAGGGGGACTAGCGGCCAAGAGACCCAGTACTTC	CASRGTSGQETQYF
13	TRBJ2-3	TRBV4-2	few	NA	TGTGCCAGCAGCCAAGAATCCACAGATACGCAGTATTTT	CASSQESTDTQYF
17	TRBJ1-6	TRBV5-1	NA	TRBD1	TGCGCCAGCAGCTCCCTATCTCCGGGACAGGGAAATTCACCCCTCCACTTT	CASSSLSPGQGNSPLHF
15	TRBJ2-5	TRBV15	NA	NA	TGTGCCACCAGCAGAGAAGGGGGAGCGGGAGAGACCCAGTACTTC	CATSREGGAGETQYF
14	TRBJ2-5	TRBV20-1	NA	NA	TGCAGTGCTAGGCTCACTGGGGGCCAAGAGACCCAGTACTTC	CSARLTGGQETQYF
14	TRBJ2-7	TRBV7-9	NA	NA	TGTGCCAGCAGCTTCGACAGGTATCCCTACGAGCAGTACTTC	CASSFDRYPYEQYF
13	TRBJ2-3	TRBV29-1	NA	NA	TGCAGCGTCCGGGGCCGGCACACAGATACGCAGTATTTT	CSVRGRHTDTQYF
17	TRBJ2-5	TRBV15	few	TRBD1	TGTGCCACCAGCAGAGTCCGGGGACAGCGTAATCGCGAGACCCAGTACTTC	CATSRVRGQRNRETQYF
15	TRBJ1-1	TRBV6-5	few	NA	TGTGCCAGCAGTTACTGGGGGGGCGCGGATACTGAAGCTTTCTTT	CASSYWGGADTEAFF
13	TRBJ2-2	TRBV29-1	few	NA	TGCAGCGTTGGTCAGGGAGCCACCGGGGAGCTGTTTTTT	CSVGQGATGELFF
15	TRBJ1-3	TRBV9	few	NA	TGTGCCAGCAGCCCCCCGGGGACGGGTGGAAACACCATATATTTT	CASSPPGTGGNTIYF
15	TRBJ2-2	TRBV5-1	few	TRBD1	TGCGCCAGCAGACCTCCGGGACAGGGGAACGGGGAGCTGTTTTTT	CASRPPGQGNGELFF
15	TRBJ1-2	TRBV5-6	NA	NA	TGTGCCAGCAGCTTTGTGAACAGGAGAAACTATGGCTACACCTTC	CASSFVNRRNYGYTF
15	TRBJ1-5	TRBV7-2	few	NA	TGTGCCAGCAACCGAGGGGCAGGGATCAATCAGCCCCAGCATTTT	CASNRGAGINQPQHF
13	TRBJ2-2	TRBV7-6	many	NA	TGTGCCAGCAGCTTCTCTGGGTTCAGGGAGCTGTTTTTT	CASSFSGFRELFF
14	TRBJ2-3	TRBV5-1	NA	TRBD2	TGCGCCAGCAGTGAGCGGGGGCCCACAGATACGCAGTATTTT	CASSERGPTDTQYF
14	TRBJ2-5	TRBV27	many	NA	TGTGCCAGCGCTCCCAATCAGGGGTTAGAGACCCAGTACTTC	CASAPNQGLETQYF
14	TRBJ2-5	TRBV3-1	few	NA	TGTGCCAGCAGCCAAGATCGGGGCCGGGAGACCCAGTACTTC	CASSQDRGRETQYF
15	TRBJ2-1	TRBV7-9	NA	NA	TGTGCCAGCAGCTTAAGGGGGGGCCCCTACAATGAGCAGTTCTTC	CASSLRGGPYNEQFF
16	TRBJ1-1	TRBV29-1	few	NA	TGCAGCGTTTCACCTCTCCTGACAGCATTAACAACTGAAGCTTTCTTT	CSVSPLLTALTTEAFF
15	TRBJ1-5	TRBV7-2	few	TRBD1	TGTGCCAGCAGCTCGGACATGGGGACAGGACAGCCCCAGCATTTT	CASSSDMGTGQPQHF
14	TRBJ1-2	TRBV5-5	NA	NA	TGTGCCAGCAGCCCTAGCTGGGGGCTTCGTGGCTACACCTTC	CASSPSWGLRGYTF
13	TRBJ1-6	TRBV7-2	NA	NA	TGTGCCAGCAGCTTAGCAAAGGCATTCACCCTCCACTTT	CASSLAKAFTLHF
14	TRBJ1-2	TRBV4-1	many	NA	TGCGCCAGCAGCCAAGACCGGGGGTTCAATGGCTACACCTTC	CASSQDRGFNGYTF
16	TRBJ2-7	TRBV4-3	NA	NA	TGCGCCAGCAGCCAAGAATTTGACGGGAGTAACTACGAGCAGTACTTC	CASSQEFDGSNYEQYF
15	TRBJ2-7	TRBV2	NA	TRBD2	TGTGCCAGCAGTGCCCTAGCGGGGACCTCCTACGAGCAGTACTTC	CASSALAGTSYEQYF
13	TRBJ2-7	TRBV2	NA	NA	TGTGCCAGCACCCGGACGGCCGTGCTCGAGCAGTACTTC	CASTRTAVLEQYF
15	TRBJ2-2	TRBV7-9	few	NA	TGTGCCGTTGCTCAGGAGGGTTCGAACACCGGGGAGCTGTTTTTT	CAVAQEGSNTGELFF
20	TRBJ2-3	TRBV7-2	few	TRBD2	TGTGCCAGCAGCTCACGACTAGCGGGGGGACTAACTCGAAGCACAGATACGCAGTATTTT	CASSSRLAGGLTRSTDTQYF
14	TRBJ2-1	TRBV7-9	few	NA	TGTGCCAGCAGCTTAGATGGGACCTACAATGAGCAGTTCTTC	CASSLDGTYNEQFF
16	TRBJ1-5	TRBV6-1	NA	NA	TGTGCCAGCAGTAGCCCTGGGGGATATAGCAATCAGCCCCAGCATTTT	CASSSPGGYSNQPQHF
12	TRBJ2-5	TRBV12-3/TRBV12-4	few	NA	TGTGCCAGCACGGGGTTGGTAGGGACCCAGTACTTC	CASTGLVGTQYF
14	TRBJ1-1	TRBV7-2	NA	TRBD1	TGTGCCAGCAGCGTGGACAGGGGAGAAACTGAAGCTTTCTTT	CASSVDRGETEAFF
13	TRBJ1-3	TRBV20-1	NA	NA	TGCAGTGTTAGGATCGGCTCTGGAAACACCATATATTTT	CSVRIGSGNTIYF
15	TRBJ2-3	TRBV10-1	few	NA	TGCGCCAGCAGTGAGGGGGGGCCAGCAACAGATACGCAGTATTTT	CASSEGGPATDTQYF
14	TRBJ2-2	TRBV30	few	NA	TGTGCCTGGACCCAGGGTGCGAACACCGGGGAGCTGTTTTTT	CAWTQGANTGELFF
12	TRBJ1-1	TRBV12-3/TRBV12-4	NA	NA	TGTGCCAGCGGACGTCCGAACACTGAAGCTTTCTTT	CASGRPNTEAFF